These T cell receptor beta chains were read from a single sample in a study of beta chain features in type 1 diabetes. Using immunoSEQ multiplex PCR, the repertoire was profiled, and TCRdb retains in-frame clones only, with some absent. The sample lists some 250,000 clones; roughly 10% were seen once. The material sequenced was naive CD4+ T cells from blood. The receptors come from a man younger than 45 with type 1 diabetes. Each CDR3 is given with its conserved first and last residue. Fields, in order: J gene, clone size, V gene, D gene, CDR3 protein, CDR3 DNA. A D gene is named only where the DNA matches it firmly. Clone sizes are given selectively: once, few, many, or a class where the clone is expanded.

>TRBJ2-5|few|TRBV2|-
CASRGAETQYF
TGTGCCAGCAGGGGCGCAGAGACCCAGTACTTC
>TRBJ1-2|-|TRBV25-1|-
CASSEYQGPGYTF
TGTGCCAGCAGTGAATACCAGGGGCCCGGCTACACCTTC
>TRBJ1-6|few|TRBV5-8|TRBD1
CASSLTGALYNSPLHF
TGTGCCAGCAGCTTGACAGGGGCCCTCTATAATTCACCCCTCCACTTT
>TRBJ2-1|-|TRBV19|-
CASSLTPSSYNEQFF
TGTGCCAGTAGTTTGACTCCCAGCTCCTACAATGAGCAGTTCTTC
>TRBJ2-1|-|TRBV4-2|TRBD2
CASSPGGEQFF
TGTGCCAGCAGCCCGGGGGGGGAGCAGTTCTTC
>TRBJ1-1|-|TRBV10-3|-
CAISQNTEAFF
TGTGCCATCAGCCAGAACACTGAAGCTTTCTTT
>TRBJ2-7|-|TRBV7-2|TRBD2
CASSLTSGLYEQYF
TGTGCCAGCAGCTTGACTAGCGGACTCTACGAGCAGTACTTC
>TRBJ2-4|few|TRBV4-2|-
CASSQDPRAKNIQYF
TGTGCCAGCAGCCAAGACCCGAGGGCCAAAAACATTCAGTACTTC
>TRBJ2-7|few|TRBV25-1|TRBD1
CASSSQGAYEQYF
TGTGCCAGCAGCTCACAGGGGGCCTACGAGCAGTACTTC
>TRBJ1-1|-|TRBV9|TRBD1
CASSPDRGEAFF
TGTGCCAGCAGCCCGGACAGGGGTGAAGCTTTCTTT
>TRBJ2-3|-|TRBV11-2|TRBD2
CASSSSGTSRDTQYF
TGTGCCAGCAGCTCTTCCGGGACTAGCAGAGATACGCAGTATTTT
>TRBJ2-1|few|TRBV6-5|TRBD2
CASSYWRGARFEQFF
TGTGCCAGCAGTTATTGGCGGGGGGCGCGGTTTGAGCAGTTCTTC
>TRBJ2-3|few|TRBV4-1|TRBD2
CASSRLAALTDTQYF
TGCGCCAGCAGCCGACTAGCAGCTCTCACAGATACGCAGTATTTT
>TRBJ2-4|few|TRBV28|TRBD1
CASSTPDRVTNIQYF
TGTGCCAGCAGTACCCCGGACAGGGTGACAAACATTCAGTACTTC
>TRBJ1-5|few|TRBV4-3|-
CASSQDRQSNQPQHF
TGCGCCAGCAGCCAAGATCGACAGAGCAATCAGCCCCAGCATTTT
>TRBJ2-7|few|TRBV5-4|-
CASSGRDPSYEQYF
TGTGCCAGCTCTGGGCGGGACCCCTCCTACGAGCAGTACTTC
>TRBJ2-1|-|TRBV4-1|-
CASSQGELETGEQFF
TGCGCCAGCAGCCAAGGTGAGCTAGAGACGGGTGAGCAGTTCTTC
>TRBJ2-3|few|TRBV27|TRBD2
CASSNQRGSDTQYF
TGTGCCAGCAGCAACCAGCGGGGTTCAGATACGCAGTATTTT
>TRBJ2-5|-|TRBV7-3|TRBD2
CASSPTSGAGETQYF
TGTGCCAGCAGCCCGACTAGCGGGGCGGGTGAGACCCAGTACTTC
>TRBJ2-1|-|TRBV7-2|-
CASSLAYPERQFF
TGTGCCAGCAGCTTAGCGTACCCAGAACGGCAGTTCTTC